The text below deals with one TCR beta chain. Each CDR3 protein gets one entry after TCRdb re-called the RT-PCR reads with MiXCR. Of about 700,000 distinct CDR3 sequences listed, approximately 14% are singletons. Sequencing was carried out using memory CD4+ T cells from blood. This receptor was identified in a female donor in good health, serving as a healthy control.

The CDR3 DNA reads as TGTGCCTGGAGTGTCCTAGGAGGGGACAGGGGGTACGAGCAGTACTTC. It is translated as CAWSVLGGDRGYEQYF. This chain uses TRBV30 with TRBJ2-7; 11 bases agree with TRBD1. V trimming: 0 bases; J trimming: 4 bases; junction bases outside the gene matches: 8. Germline lookup yields CDR1 GTSNPN and CDR2 SVGIG (reference sequence). CDR3 length equals 16 residues.